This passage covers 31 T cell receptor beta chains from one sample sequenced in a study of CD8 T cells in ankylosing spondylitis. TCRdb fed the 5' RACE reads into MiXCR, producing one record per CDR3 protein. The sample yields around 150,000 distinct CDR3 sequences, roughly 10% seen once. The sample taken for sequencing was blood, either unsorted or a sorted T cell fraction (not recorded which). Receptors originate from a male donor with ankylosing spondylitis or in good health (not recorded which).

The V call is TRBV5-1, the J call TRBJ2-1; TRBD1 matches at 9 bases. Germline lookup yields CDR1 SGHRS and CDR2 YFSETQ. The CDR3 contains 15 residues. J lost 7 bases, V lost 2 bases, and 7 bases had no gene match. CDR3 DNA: TGCGCCAGCAGCTTCGGGACAGGGTTTTCAAATGAGCAGTTCTTC. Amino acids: CASSFGTGFSNEQFF. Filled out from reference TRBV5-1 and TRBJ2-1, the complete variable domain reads KAGVTQTPRYLIKTRGQQVTLSCSPISGHRSVSWYQQTPGQGLQFLFEYFSETQRNKGNFPGRFSGRQFSNSRSEMNVSTLELGDSALYLCASSFGTGFSNEQFFGPGTRLTVL.

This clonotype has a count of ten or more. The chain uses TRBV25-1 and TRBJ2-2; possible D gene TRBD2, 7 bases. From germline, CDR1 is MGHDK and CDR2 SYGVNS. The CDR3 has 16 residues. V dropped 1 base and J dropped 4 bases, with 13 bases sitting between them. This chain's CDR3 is CASSESRRGPTGELFF. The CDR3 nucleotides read TGTGCCAGCAGTGAATCGCGGCGGGGGCCCACCGGGGAGCTGTTTTTT.

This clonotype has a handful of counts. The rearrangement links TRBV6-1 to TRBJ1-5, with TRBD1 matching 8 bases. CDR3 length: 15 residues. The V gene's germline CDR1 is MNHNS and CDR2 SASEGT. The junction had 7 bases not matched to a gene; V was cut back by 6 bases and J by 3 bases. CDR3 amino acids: CASRDGTGLNQPQHF. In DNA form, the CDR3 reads TGTGCCAGCAGAGACGGGACAGGCCTCAATCAGCCCCAGCATTTT.

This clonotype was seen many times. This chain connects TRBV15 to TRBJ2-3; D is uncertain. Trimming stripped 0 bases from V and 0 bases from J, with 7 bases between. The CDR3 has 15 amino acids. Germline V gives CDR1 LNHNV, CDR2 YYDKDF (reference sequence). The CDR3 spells CATSRDLQSTDTQYF. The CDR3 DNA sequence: TGTGCCACCAGCAGAGATCTTCAGAGCACAGATACGCAGTATTTT.

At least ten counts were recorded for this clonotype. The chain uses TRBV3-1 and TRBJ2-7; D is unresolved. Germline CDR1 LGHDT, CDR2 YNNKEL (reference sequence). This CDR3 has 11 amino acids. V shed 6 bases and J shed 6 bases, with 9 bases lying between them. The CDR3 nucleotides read TGTGCCAGCAGTTCGGGTGGCGAGCAGTACTTC. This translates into CASSSGGEQYF.

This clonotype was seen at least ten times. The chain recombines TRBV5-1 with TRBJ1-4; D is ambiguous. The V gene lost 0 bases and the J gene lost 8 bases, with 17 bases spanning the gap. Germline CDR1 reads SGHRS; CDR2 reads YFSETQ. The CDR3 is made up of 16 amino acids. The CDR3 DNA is TGCGCCAGCAGCTTGGGCTTAGAAGGAAGAGGGGAAAAACTGTTTTTT. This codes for CASSLGLEGRGEKLFF.

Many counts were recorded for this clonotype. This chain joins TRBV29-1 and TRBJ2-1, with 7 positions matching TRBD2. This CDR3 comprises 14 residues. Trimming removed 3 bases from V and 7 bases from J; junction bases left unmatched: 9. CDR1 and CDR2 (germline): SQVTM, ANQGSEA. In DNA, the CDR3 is TGCAGCGTTGAGGGGGGGAGGCTTACAAATGAGCAGTTCTTC. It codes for CSVEGGRLTNEQFF.

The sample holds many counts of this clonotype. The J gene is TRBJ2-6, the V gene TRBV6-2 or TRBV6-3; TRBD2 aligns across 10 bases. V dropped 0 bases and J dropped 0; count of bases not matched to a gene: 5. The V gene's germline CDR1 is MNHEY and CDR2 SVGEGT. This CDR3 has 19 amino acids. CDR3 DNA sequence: TGTGCCAGCAGTTACTCGGTAGCGGGGGGCGCCTCTGGGGCCAACGTCCTGACTTTC. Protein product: CASSYSVAGGASGANVLTF.

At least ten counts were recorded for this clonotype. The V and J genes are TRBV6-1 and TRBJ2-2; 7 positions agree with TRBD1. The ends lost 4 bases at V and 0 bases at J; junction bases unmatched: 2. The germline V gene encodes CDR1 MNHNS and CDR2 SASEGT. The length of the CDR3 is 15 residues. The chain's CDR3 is CASSGQGANTGELFF. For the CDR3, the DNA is TGTGCCAGCAGTGGACAGGGTGCGAACACCGGGGAGCTGTTTTTT.

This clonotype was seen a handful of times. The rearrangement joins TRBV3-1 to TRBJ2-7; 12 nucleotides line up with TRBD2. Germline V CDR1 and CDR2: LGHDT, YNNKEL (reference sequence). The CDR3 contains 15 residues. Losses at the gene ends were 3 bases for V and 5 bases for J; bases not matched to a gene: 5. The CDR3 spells CASSQTSGRTDEQYF. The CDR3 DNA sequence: TGTGCCAGCAGCCAGACTAGCGGGAGAACAGACGAGCAGTACTTC.

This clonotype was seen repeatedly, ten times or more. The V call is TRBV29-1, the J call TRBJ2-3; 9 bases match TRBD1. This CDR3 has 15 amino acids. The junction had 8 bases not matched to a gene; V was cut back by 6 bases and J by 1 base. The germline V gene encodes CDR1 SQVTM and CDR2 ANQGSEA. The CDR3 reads CSVLPGTGRTDTQYF. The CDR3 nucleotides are TGCAGCGTCTTACCCGGGACAGGGCGCACAGATACGCAGTATTTT.

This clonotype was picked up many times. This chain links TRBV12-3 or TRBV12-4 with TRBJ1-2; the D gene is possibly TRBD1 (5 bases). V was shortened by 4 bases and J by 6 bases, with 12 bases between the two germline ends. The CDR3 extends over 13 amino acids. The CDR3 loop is CASSSMGDHGYTF. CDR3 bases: TGTGCCAGCAGTTCTATGGGGGATCATGGCTACACCTTC.

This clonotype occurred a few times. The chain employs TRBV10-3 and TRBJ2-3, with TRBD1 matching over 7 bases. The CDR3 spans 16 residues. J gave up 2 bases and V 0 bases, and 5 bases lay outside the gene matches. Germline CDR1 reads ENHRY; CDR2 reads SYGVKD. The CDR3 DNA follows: TGTGCCATCAGTGAGTCGACAGGGTGGGACACAGATACGCAGTATTTT. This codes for CAISESTGWDTDTQYF.

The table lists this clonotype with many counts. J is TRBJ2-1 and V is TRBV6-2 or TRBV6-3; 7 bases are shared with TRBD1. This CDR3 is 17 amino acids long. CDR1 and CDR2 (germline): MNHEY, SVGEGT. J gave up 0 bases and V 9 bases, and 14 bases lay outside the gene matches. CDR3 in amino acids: CASTTAPGQLSYNEQFF. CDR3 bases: TGTGCCAGTACAACAGCCCCGGGACAGCTCTCCTACAATGAGCAGTTCTTC.

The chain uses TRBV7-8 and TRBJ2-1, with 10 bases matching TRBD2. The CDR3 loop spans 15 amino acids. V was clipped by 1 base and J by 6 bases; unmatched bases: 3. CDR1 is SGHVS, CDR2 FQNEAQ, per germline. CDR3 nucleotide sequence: TGTGCCAGCAGCTTAGATCTAGCGGGGGCCAATGAGCAGTTCTTC. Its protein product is CASSLDLAGANEQFF.

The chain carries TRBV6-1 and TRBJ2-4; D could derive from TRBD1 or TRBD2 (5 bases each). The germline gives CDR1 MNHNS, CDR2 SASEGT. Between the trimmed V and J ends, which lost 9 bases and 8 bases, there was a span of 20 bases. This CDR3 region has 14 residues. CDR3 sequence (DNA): TGTGCCAGTTCATGGGAAGGGGACGGAGACATTCAGTACTTC. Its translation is CASSWEGDGDIQYF.

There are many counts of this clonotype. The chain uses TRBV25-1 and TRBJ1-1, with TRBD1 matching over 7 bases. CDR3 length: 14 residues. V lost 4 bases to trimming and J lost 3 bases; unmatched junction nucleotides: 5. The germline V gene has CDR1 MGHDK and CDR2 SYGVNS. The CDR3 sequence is CASSGGQADTEAFF. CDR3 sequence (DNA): TGTGCCAGCAGTGGCGGACAGGCGGACACTGAAGCTTTCTTT.

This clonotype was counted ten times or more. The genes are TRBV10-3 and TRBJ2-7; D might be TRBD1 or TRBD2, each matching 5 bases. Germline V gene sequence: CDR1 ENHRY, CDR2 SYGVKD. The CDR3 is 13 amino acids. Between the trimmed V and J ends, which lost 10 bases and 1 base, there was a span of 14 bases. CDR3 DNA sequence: TGTGCCACGTCCCGGGACCGTTCCTACGAGCAGTACTTC. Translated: CATSRDRSYEQYF.

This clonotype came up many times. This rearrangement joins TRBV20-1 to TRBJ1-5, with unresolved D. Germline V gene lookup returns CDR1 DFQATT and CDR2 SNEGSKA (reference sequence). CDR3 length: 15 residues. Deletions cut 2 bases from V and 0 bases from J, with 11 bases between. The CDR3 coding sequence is TGCAGTGCTAGAAAACTACGGGGTAGCAATCAGCCCCAGCATTTT. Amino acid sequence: CSARKLRGSNQPQHF.

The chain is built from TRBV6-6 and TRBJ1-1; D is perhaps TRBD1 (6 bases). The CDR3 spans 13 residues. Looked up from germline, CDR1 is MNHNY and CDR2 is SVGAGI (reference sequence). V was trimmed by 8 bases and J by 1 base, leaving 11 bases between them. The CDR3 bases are TGTGCCAGCGAACAGGGAAAGAACACTGAAGCTTTCTTT. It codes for CASEQGKNTEAFF.

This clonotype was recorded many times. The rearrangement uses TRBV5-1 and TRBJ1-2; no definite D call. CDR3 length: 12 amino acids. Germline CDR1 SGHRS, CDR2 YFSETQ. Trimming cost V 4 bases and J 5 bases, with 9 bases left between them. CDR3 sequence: CASSAVSYGYTF. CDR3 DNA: TGCGCCAGCAGCGCCGTGTCGTATGGCTACACCTTC.

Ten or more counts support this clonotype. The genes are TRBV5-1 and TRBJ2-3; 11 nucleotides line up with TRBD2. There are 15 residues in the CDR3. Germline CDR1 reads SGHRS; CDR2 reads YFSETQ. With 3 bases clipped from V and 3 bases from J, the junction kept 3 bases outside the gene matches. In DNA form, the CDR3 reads TGCGCCAGCAGCTCGGGACTAGCGGCTACAGATACGCAGTATTTT. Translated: CASSSGLAATDTQYF.

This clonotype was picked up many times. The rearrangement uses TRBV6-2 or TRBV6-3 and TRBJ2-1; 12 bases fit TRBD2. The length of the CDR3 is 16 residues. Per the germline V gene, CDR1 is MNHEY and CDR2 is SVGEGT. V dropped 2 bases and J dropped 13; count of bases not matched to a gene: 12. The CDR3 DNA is TGTGCCAGCAGTTACGGGGCCGGACTAGCGGGGTCCCCACAGTTCTTC. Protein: CASSYGAGLAGSPQFF.

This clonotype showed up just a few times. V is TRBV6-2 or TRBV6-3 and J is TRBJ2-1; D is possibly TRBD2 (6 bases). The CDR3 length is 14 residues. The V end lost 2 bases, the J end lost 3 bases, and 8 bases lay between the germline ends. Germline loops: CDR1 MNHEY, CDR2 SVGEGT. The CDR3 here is CASSYGGNYNEQFF. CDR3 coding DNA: TGTGCCAGCAGTTACGGCGGGAACTACAATGAGCAGTTCTTC.

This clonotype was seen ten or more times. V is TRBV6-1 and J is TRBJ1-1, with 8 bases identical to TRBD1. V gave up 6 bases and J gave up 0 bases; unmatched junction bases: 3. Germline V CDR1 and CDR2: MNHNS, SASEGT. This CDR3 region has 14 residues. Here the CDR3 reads CASSNRGMNTEAFF. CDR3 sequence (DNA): TGTGCCAGCAGCAACAGGGGGATGAACACTGAAGCTTTCTTT.

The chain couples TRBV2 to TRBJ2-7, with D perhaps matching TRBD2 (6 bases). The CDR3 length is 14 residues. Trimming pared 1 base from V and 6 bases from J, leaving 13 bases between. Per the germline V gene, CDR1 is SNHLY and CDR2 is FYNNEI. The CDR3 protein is CASSEVWGEGEQYF. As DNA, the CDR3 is TGTGCCAGCAGTGAAGTCTGGGGGGAAGGCGAGCAGTACTTC.

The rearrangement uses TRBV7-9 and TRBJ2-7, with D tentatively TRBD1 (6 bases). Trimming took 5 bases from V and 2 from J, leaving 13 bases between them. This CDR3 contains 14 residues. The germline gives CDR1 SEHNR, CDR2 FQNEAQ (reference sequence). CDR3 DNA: TGTGCCAGCAGCCACCGGGACAAGCCCTACGAGCAGTACTTC. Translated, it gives CASSHRDKPYEQYF. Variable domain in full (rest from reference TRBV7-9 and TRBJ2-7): DTGVSQNPRHKITKRGQNVTFRCDPISEHNRLYWYRQTLGQGPEFLTYFQNEAQLEKSRLLSDRFSAERPKGSFSTLEIQRTEQGDSAMYLCASSHRDKPYEQYFGPGTRLTVT.

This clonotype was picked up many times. CDR3 in amino acids: CASRASSGGRGYTF. In DNA, the CDR3 is TGTGCCAGCAGAGCCTCGAGCGGGGGGCGCGGCTACACCTTC. The chain combines TRBV6-2 or TRBV6-3 with TRBJ1-2; weak D call: TRBD1 (6 bases). The CDR3 sequence is 14 residues long. The germline V gene has CDR1 MNHEY and CDR2 SVGEGT. The V end was cut by 6 bases, the J end by 8 bases, with 19 bases between.

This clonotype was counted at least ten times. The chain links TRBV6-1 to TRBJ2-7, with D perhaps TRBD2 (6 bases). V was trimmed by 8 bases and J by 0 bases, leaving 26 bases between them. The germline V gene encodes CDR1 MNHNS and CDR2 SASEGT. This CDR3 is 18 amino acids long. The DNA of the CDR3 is TGTGCCAGCGGACCCCAGGTCCCCGGGACTTGGAGCTCCTACGAGCAGTACTTC. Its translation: CASGPQVPGTWSSYEQYF.

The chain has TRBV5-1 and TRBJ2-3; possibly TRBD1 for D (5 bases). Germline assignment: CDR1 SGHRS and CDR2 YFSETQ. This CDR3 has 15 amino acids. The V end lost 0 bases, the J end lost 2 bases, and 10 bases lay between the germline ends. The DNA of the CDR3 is TGCGCCAGCAGCTTGGGGGCAGGGAACACAGATACGCAGTATTTT. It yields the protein CASSLGAGNTDTQYF.

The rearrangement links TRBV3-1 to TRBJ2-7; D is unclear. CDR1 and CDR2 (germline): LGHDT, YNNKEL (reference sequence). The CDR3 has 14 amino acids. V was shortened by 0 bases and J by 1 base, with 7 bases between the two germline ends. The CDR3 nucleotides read TGTGCCAGCAGCCAAGAGCTAGTATCCTACGAGCAGTACTTC. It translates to CASSQELVSYEQYF.